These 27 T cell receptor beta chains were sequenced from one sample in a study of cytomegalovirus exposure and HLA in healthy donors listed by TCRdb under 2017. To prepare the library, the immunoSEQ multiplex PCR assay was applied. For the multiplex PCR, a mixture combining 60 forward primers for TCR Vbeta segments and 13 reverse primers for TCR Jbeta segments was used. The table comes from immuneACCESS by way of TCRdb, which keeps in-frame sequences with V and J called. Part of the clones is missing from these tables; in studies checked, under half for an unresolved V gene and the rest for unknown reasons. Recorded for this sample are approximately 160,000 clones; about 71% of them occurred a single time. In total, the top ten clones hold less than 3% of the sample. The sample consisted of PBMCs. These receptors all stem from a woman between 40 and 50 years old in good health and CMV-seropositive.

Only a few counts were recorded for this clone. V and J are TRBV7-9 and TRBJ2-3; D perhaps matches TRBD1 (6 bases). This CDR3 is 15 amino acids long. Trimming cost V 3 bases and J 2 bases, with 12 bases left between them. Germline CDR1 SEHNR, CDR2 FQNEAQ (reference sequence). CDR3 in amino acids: CASSFSGDATDTQYF. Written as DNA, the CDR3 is TGTGCCAGCAGCTTCTCAGGGGATGCCACAGATACGCAGTATTTT.

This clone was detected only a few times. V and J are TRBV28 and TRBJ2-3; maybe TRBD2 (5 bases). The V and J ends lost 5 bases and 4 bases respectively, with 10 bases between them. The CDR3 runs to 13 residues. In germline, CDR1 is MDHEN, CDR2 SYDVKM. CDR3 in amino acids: CASSDSAADTQYF. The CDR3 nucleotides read TGTGCCAGCAGTGACTCAGCGGCAGATACGCAGTATTTT.

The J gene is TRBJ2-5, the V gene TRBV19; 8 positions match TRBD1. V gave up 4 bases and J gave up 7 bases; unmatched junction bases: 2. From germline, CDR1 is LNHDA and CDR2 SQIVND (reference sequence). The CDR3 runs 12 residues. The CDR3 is CASSTQGGTQYF. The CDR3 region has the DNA TGTGCCAGTAGTACACAGGGGGGGACCCAGTACTTC.

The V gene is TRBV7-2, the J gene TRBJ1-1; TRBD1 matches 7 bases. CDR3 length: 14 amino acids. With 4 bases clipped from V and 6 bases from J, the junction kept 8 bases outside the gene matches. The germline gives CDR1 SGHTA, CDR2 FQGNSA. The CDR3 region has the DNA TGTGCCAGCAGCTCGACAGGGCCCTACCCTGAAGCTTTCTTT. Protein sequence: CASSSTGPYPEAFF.

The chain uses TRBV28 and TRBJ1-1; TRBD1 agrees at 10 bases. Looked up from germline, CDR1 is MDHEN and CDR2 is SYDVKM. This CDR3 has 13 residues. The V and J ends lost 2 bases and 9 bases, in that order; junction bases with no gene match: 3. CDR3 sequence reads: CASSLEDRGKAFF. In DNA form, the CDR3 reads TGTGCCAGCAGTTTAGAGGACAGGGGGAAAGCTTTCTTT.

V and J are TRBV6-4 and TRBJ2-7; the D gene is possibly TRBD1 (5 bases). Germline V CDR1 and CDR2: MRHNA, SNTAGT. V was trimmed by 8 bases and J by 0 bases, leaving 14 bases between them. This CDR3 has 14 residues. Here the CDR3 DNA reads TGTGCCAGCCGAAATCGCCAGGGCTCCTACGAGCAGTACTTC. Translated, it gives CASRNRQGSYEQYF.

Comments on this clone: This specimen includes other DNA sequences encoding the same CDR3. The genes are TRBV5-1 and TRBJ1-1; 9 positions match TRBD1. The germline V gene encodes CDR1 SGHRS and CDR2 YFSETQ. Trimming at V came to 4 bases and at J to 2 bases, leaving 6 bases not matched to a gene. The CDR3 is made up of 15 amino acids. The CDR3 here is CASSPVTGGNTEAFF. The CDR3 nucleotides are TGCGCCAGCAGCCCGGTGACAGGGGGAAACACTGAAGCTTTCTTT.

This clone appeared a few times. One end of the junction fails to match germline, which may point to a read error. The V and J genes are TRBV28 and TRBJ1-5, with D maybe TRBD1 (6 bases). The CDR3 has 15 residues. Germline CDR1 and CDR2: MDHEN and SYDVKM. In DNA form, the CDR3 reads TGTGCCAGCAGTTATGGGGGGGCGGGCAATCAGCCCCAGAATTTT. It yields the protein CASSYGGAGNQPQNF.

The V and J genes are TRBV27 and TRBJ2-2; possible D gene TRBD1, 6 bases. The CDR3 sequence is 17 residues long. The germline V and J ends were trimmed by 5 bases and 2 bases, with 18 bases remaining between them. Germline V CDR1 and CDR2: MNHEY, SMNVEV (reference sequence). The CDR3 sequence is CASSSPSGTLNTGELFF. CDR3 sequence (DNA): TGTGCCAGCAGTAGCCCTTCCGGGACACTAAACACCGGGGAGCTGTTTTTT.

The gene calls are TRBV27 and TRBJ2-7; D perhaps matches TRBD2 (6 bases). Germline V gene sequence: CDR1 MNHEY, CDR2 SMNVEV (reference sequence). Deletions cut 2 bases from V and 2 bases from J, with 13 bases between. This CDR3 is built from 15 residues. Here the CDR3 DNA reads TGTGCCAGCAGTTTAGCCGGGGGAATCCCCTACGAGCAGTACTTC. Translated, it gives CASSLAGGIPYEQYF.

CDR3 region: CASSSGQGLREKLFF. The CDR3 DNA reads TGTGCCAGCAGCTCCGGGCAGGGTTTGAGGGAAAAACTGTTTTTT. The chain joins TRBV7-9 to TRBJ1-4; D may be TRBD1 (5 bases). This CDR3 region has 15 residues. Trimming took off 4 bases at V and 8 bases at J, with 17 bases between the two ends. Germline V lookup: CDR1 SEHNR, CDR2 FQNEAQ (reference sequence).

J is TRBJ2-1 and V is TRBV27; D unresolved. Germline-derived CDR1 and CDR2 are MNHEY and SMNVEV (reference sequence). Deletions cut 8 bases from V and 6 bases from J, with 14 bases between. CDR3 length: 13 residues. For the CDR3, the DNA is TGTGCCAGCCGTAGTTCTTTGTCCAATGAGCAGTTCTTC. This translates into CASRSSLSNEQFF.

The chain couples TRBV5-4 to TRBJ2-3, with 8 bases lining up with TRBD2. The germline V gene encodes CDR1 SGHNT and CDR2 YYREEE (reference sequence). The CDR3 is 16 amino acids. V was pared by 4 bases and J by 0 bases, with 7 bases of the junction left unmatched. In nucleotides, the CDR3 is TGTGCCAGCAGCCATCAGCGGGGGACTAGCACAGATACGCAGTATTTT. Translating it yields CASSHQRGTSTDTQYF.

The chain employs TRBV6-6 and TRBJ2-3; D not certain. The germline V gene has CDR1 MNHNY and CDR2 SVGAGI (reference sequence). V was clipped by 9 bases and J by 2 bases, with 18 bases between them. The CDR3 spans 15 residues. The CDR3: CASGPFGPDTDTQYF. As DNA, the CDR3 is TGTGCCAGTGGCCCCTTTGGTCCCGACACAGATACGCAGTATTTT.

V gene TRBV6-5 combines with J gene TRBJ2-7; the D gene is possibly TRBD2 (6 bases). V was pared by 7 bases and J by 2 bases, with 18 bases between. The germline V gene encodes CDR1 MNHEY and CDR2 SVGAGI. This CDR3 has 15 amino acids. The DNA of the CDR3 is TGTGCCAGCACCCCCGGGAGATTCTTAACCTACGAGCAGTACTTC. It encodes CASTPGRFLTYEQYF.

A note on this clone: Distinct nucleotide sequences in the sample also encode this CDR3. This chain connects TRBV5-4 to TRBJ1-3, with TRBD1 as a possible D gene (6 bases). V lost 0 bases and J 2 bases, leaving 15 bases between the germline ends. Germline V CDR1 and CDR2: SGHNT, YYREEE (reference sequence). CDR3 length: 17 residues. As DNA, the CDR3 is TGTGCCAGCAGCTTGGGAGGACAGACTATTACTGGAAACACCATATATTTT. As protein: CASSLGGQTITGNTIYF.

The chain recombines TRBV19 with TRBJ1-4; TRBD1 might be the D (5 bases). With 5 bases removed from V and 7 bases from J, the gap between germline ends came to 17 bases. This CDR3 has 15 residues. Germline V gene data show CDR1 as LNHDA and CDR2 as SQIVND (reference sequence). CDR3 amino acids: CASSSTLAGGEKLFF. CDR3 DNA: TGTGCCAGTAGTTCCACACTAGCGGGGGGTGAAAAACTGTTTTTT.

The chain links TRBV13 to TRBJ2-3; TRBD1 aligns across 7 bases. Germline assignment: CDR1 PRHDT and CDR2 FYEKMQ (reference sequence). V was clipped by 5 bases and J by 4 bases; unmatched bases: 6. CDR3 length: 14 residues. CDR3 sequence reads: CASSKTGSADTQYF. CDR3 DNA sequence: TGTGCCAGCAGCAAGACAGGGAGCGCAGATACGCAGTATTTT.

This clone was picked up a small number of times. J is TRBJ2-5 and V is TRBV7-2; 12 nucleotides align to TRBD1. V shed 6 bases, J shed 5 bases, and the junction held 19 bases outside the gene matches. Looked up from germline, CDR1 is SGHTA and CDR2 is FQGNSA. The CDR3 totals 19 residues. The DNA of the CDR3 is TGTGCCAGCAGTCAGGTGGGACAGGGGGCGCGTTTAGTTGTGGAGACCCAGTACTTC. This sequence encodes CASSQVGQGARLVVETQYF.

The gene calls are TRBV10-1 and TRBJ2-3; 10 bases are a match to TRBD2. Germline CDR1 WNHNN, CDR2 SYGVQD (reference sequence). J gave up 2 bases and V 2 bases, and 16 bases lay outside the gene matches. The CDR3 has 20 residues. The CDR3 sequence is CASSEQRQTKRGGDTDTQYF. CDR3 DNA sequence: TGCGCCAGCAGTGAGCAGCGCCAGACCAAGCGGGGGGGAGACACAGATACGCAGTATTTT.

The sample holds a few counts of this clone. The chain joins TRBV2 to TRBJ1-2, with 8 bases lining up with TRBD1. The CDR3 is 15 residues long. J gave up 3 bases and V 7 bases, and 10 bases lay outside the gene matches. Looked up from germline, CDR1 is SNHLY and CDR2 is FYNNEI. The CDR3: CASTTTDRGYYGYTF. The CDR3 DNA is TGTGCCAGCACTACGACTGACAGGGGCTACTATGGCTACACCTTC.

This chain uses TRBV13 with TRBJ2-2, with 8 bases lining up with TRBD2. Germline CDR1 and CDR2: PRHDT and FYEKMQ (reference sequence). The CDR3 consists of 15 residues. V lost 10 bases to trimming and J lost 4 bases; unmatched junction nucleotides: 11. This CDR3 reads CATAPGAGGTGELFF. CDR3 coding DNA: TGTGCCACAGCGCCGGGGGCGGGGGGCACCGGGGAGCTGTTTTTT.

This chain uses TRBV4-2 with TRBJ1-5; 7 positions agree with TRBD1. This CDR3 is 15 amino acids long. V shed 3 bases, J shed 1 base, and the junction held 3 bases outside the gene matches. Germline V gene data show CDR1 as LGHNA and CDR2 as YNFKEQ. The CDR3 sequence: CASSQSRGSNQPQHF. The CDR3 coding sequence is TGTGCCAGCAGCCAGAGCAGGGGGAGCAATCAGCCCCAGCATTTT.

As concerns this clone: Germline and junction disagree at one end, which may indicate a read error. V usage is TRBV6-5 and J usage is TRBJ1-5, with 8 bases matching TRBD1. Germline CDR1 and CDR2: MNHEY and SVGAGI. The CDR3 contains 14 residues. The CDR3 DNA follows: TGTGCCAGCAGGCCTCAGGGGGCTAGGCAGCCCCAGAATTTT. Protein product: CASRPQGARQPQNF.

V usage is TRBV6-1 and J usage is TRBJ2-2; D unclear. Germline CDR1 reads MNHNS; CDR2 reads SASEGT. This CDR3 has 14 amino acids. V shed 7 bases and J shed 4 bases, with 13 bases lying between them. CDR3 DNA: TGTGCCAGCATAGCCAGACGAAGCACCGGGGAGCTGTTTTTT. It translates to CASIARRSTGELFF.

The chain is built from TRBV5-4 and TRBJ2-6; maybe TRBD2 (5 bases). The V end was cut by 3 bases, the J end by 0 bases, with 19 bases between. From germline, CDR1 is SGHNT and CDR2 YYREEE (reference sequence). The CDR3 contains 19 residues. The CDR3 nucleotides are TGTGCCAGCAGCTCCCGACTAAGCGGCGCCCTCTCTGGGGCCAACGTCCTGACTTTC. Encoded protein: CASSSRLSGALSGANVLTF.

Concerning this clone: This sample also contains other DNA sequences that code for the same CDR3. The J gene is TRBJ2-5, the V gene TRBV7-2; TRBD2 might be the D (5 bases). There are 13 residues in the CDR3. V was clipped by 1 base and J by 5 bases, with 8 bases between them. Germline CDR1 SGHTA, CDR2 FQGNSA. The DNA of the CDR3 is TGTGCCAGCAGCTTAGGGAGGCGGGAGACCCAGTACTTC. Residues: CASSLGRRETQYF.